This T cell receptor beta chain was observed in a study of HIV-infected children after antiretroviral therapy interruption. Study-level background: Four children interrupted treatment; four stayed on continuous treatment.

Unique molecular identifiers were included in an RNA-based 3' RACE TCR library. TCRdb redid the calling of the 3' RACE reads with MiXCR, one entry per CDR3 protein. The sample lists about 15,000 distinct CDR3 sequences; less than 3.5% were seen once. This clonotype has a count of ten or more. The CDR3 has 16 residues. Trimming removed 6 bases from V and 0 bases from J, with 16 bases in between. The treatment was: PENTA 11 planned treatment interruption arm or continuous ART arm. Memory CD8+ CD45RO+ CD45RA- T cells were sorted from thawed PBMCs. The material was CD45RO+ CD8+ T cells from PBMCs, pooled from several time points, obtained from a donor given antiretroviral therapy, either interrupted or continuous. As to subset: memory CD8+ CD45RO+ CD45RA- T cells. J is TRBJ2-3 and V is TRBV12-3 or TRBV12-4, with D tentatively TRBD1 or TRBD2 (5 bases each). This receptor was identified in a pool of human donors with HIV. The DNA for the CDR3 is TGTGCCAGCAGCGGGACCGGGACCGGGAGCACAGATACGCAGTATTTT. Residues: CASSGTGTGSTDTQYF.